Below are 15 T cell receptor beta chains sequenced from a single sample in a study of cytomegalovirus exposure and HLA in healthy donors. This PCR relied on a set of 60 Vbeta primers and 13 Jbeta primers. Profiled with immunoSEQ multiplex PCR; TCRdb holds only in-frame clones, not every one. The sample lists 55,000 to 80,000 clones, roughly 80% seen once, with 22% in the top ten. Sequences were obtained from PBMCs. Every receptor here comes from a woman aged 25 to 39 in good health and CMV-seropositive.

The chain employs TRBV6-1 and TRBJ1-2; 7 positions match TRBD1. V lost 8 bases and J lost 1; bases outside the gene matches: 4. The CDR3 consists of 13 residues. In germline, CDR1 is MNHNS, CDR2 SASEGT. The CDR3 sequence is CASQGVINYGYTF. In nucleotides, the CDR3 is TGTGCCAGCCAGGGGGTTATTAACTATGGCTACACCTTC.

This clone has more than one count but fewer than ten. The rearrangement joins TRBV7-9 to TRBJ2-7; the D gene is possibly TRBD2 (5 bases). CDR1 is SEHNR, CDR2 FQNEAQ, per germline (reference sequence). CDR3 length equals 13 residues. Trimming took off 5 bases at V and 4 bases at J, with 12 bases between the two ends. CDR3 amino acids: CASSGLGSYEQYF. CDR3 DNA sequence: TGTGCCAGCAGCGGCCTAGGGAGTTACGAGCAGTACTTC. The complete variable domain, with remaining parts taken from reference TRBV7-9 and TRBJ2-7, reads DTGVSQNPRHKITKRGQNVTFRCDPISEHNRLYWYRQTLGQGPEFLTYFQNEAQLEKSRLLSDRFSAERPKGSFSTLEIQRTEQGDSAMYLCASSGLGSYEQYFGPGTRLTVT.

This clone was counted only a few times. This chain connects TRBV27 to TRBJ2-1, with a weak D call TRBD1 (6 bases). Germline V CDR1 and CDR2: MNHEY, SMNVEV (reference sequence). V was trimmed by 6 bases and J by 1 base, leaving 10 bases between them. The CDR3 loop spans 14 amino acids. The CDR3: CASSRGGSYNEQFF. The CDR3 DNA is TGTGCCAGCAGCAGGGGTGGGTCCTACAATGAGCAGTTCTTC.

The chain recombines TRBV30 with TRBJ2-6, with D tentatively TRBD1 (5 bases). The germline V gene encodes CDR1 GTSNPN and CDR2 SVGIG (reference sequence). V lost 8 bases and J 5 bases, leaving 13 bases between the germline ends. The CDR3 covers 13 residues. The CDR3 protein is CALQGFWANVLTF. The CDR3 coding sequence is TGTGCCCTTCAGGGTTTTTGGGCCAACGTCCTGACTTTC.

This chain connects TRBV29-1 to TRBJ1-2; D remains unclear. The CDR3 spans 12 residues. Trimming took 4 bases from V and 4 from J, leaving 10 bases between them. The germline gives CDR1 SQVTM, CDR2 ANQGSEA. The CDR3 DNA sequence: TGCAGCGTTGTAAGCGGTCCCTATGGCTACACCTTC. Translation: CSVVSGPYGYTF.

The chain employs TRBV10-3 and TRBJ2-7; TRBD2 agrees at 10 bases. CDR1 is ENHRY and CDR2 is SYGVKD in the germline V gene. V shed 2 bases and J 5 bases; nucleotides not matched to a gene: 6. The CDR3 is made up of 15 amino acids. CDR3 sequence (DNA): TGTGCCATCAGTGAGGTCCTAGCGGGAGCCAACGAGCAGTACTTC. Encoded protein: CAISEVLAGANEQYF.

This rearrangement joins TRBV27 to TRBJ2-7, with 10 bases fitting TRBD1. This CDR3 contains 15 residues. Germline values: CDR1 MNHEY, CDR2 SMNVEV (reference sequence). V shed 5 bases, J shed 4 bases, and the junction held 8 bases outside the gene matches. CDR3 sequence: CASSPRTGGRYEQYF. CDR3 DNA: TGTGCCAGCAGTCCGAGGACAGGGGGTAGGTACGAGCAGTACTTC.

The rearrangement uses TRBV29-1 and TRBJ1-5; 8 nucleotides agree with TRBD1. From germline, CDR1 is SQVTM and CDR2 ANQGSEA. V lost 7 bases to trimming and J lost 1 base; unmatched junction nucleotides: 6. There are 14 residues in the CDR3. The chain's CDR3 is CSAVGQGSNQPQHF. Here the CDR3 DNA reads TGCAGCGCCGTCGGACAGGGAAGCAATCAGCCCCAGCATTTT.

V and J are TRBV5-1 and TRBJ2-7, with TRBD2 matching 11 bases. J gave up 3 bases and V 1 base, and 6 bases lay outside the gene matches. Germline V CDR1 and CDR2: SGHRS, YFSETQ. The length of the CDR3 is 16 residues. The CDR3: CASSLFRTSGYYEQYF. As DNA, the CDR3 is TGCGCCAGCAGCTTGTTCCGGACTAGCGGGTACTACGAGCAGTACTTC.

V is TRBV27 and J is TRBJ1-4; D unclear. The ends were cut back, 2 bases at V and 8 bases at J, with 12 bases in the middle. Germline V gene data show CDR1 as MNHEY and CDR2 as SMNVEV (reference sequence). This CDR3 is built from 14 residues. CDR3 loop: CASSLTGFGEKLFF. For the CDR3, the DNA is TGTGCCAGCAGTTTAACGGGGTTTGGGGAAAAACTGTTTTTT.

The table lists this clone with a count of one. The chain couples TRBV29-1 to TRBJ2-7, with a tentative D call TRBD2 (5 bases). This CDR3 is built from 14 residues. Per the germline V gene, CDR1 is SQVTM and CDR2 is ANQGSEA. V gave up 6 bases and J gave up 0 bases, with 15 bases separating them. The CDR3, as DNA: TGCAGCGTCGGGGTAGAGTCAGCCTCCTACGAGCAGTACTTC. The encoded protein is CSVGVESASYEQYF.

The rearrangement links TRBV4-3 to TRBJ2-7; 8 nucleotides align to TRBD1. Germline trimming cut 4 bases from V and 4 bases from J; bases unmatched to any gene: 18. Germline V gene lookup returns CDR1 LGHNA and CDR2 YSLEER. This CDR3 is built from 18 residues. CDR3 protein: CASSLQAVGAGGGYEQYF. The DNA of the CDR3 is TGCGCCAGCAGCCTCCAAGCTGTCGGGGCAGGGGGCGGGTACGAGCAGTACTTC.

The CDR3 nucleotides read TGTGCCAGCAGCCAGCGACTAGCGGGAGTTAGCGATGAGCAGTTCTTC. Translating it yields CASSQRLAGVSDEQFF. The J gene is TRBJ2-1, the V gene TRBV14; 12 nucleotides align to TRBD2. Germline V gives CDR1 SGHDN, CDR2 FVKESK. The CDR3 totals 16 residues. The trim removed 3 bases at V and 8 bases at J, leaving 8 bases unmatched. Supplemented by reference TRBV14 and TRBJ2-1, the full variable domain reads EAGVTQFPSHSVIEKGQTVTLRCDPISGHDNLYWYRRVMGKEIKFLLHFVKESKQDESGMPNNRFLAERTGGTYSTLKVQPAELEDSGVYFCASSQRLAGVSDEQFFGPGTRLTVL.

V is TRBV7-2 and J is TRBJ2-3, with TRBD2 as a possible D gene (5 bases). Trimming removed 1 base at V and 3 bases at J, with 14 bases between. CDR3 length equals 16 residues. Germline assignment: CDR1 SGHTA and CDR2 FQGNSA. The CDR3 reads CASSLEATRGTDTQYF. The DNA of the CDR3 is TGTGCCAGCAGCTTAGAGGCGACGCGAGGGACAGATACGCAGTATTTT. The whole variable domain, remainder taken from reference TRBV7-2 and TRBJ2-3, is GAGVSQSPSNKVTEKGKDVELRCDPISGHTALYWYRQSLGQGLEFLIYFQGNSAPDKSGLPSDRFSAERTGGSVSTLTIQRTQQEDSAVYLCASSLEATRGTDTQYFGPGTRLTVL.

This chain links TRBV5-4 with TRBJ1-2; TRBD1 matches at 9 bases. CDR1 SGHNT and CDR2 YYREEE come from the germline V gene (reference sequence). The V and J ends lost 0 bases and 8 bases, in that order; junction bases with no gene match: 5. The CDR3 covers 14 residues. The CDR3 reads CASSLGMTGGGYTF. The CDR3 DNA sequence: TGTGCCAGCAGCTTGGGGATGACAGGGGGAGGCTACACCTTC. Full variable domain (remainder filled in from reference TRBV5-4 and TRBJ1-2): ETGVTQSPTHLIKTRGQQVTLRCSSQSGHNTVSWYQQALGQGPQFIFQYYREEENGRGNFPPRFSGLQFPNYSSELNVNALELDDSALYLCASSLGMTGGGYTFGSGTRLTVV.